The text below deals with one T cell receptor beta chain. What it binds is unknown. This sample includes further DNA sequences coding for the same CDR3. Generated by immunoSEQ multiplex PCR, the TCRdb table keeps only in-frame clones and is missing some. The repertoire holds about 86,000 clones, with about 88% as singletons. These data come from a study of graft-versus-host responses after intestinal transplantation. Background on the study: Grafts were multivisceral, liver-intestinal, or isolated intestinal.

General study findings and limits: High graft-versus-host to host-versus-graft clonal ratios were seen in allografts of patients with graft-donor T cell macrochimerism. Researchers found peak circulating GvH clone levels linked to early post-transplant HvG declines.

The sample consisted of unstimulated CD4+ T cells sorted from spleen or lymph node cells, taken before transplant. This clonotype originated in a human donor who was the organ donor for an intestinal transplant.

In nucleotides, the CDR3 is TGCGCCAGCAGCCGAGGGGAGACCCAGTACTTC. Its protein product is CASSRGETQYF. The V gene is TRBV5-1, the J gene TRBJ2-5, with a weak D call TRBD2 (5 bases). The CDR3 is made up of 11 amino acids. The V gene's germline CDR1 is SGHRS and CDR2 YFSETQ. With 4 bases removed from V and 5 bases from J, the gap between germline ends came to 6 bases.